The clone carrying this TCR beta chain was picked up a small number of times. Antigen unknown. TCRdb's copy holds only in-frame clones and misses some; the assay was immunoSEQ multiplex PCR. The sample comprises fewer than 200,000 clones, about 92% of which are singletons, and 2.5% to 3% rests with the top ten. There are 12 residues in the CDR3. Looked up from germline, CDR1 is SGDLS and CDR2 is YYNGEE. Between the trimmed V and J ends, which lost 3 bases and 3 bases, there was a span of 4 bases. The data derive from a study of T cell responses to AZD1222 COVID-19 vaccine. The study, taken as a whole, reports: Of the AZD1222 recipients, only 5 or 6 were seropositive at baseline.

This sequence joins TRBV9 and TRBJ2-1, with D hard to call. This receptor was obtained from an adult in good health. Source: peripheral blood, taken on day 0 of AZD1222 vaccination. The CDR3 loop reads CASSAGYNEQFF. In DNA, the CDR3 is TGTGCCAGCAGCGCCGGCTACAATGAGCAGTTCTTC.